A single sample gave rise to the 5 T cell receptor beta chains below, sequenced in a study of blood T cell repertoires in COVID-19. The assay was immunoSEQ multiplex PCR, and TCRdb's table has in-frame clones only and misses some. The sample consists of 200,000 to 250,000 clones, approximately 90% of them appearing once. Sequencing was performed on peripheral blood. Receptors were obtained from a woman aged 18-35 years who had recovered from COVID-19.

This clone is a singleton in its sample. This chain links TRBV4-3 with TRBJ2-7; possible D gene TRBD2, 6 bases. V lost 0 bases, J lost 9 bases, and 21 bases lay in between. CDR1 is LGHNA, CDR2 YSLEER, per germline. This CDR3 has 16 amino acids. DNA of the CDR3: TGCGCCAGCAGCCAAGACACGTCTGGTAACGGAGGGGTGCAGTACTTC. Translation: CASSQDTSGNGGVQYF.

V gene TRBV2 combines with J gene TRBJ2-7; possibly TRBD2 for D (6 bases). Germline CDR1 and CDR2: SNHLY and FYNNEI. The CDR3 runs to 13 residues. V lost 4 bases to trimming and J lost 3 bases, with 10 bases between them. The CDR3 region is CASSVGGDYEQYF. In nucleotides, the CDR3 is TGTGCCAGCAGTGTGGGAGGAGACTACGAGCAGTACTTC.

The V gene is TRBV19, the J gene TRBJ2-2; 8 bases line up with TRBD1. This CDR3 is 17 amino acids long. Germline CDR1 and CDR2: LNHDA and SQIVND (reference sequence). Losses at the gene ends were 4 bases for V and 1 base for J; bases not matched to a gene: 8. As DNA, the CDR3 is TGTGCCAGTAGTAAGTGGGCAGGGGGCATGAACACCGGGGAGCTGTTTTTT. Protein: CASSKWAGGMNTGELFF.

The sample holds one count of this clone. V is TRBV6-6 and J is TRBJ2-7; 10 bases align to TRBD2. The CDR3 length is 15 residues. V gave up 10 bases and J gave up 2 bases; unmatched junction bases: 11. Germline CDR1 MNHNY, CDR2 SVGAGI (reference sequence). The CDR3 is CATTSGAGGPYEQYF. The CDR3 coding sequence is TGTGCCACCACGTCCGGAGCGGGAGGGCCCTACGAGCAGTACTTC.

This clone occurred once. The rearrangement uses TRBV18 and TRBJ1-1, with D unresolved. The germline V gene encodes CDR1 KGHSH and CDR2 LQKENI. The CDR3 contains 16 residues. V was clipped by 1 base and J by 1 base, with 13 bases between them. The CDR3 region is CASSPRVGGSNTEAFF. DNA of the CDR3: TGTGCCAGCTCACCACGGGTGGGAGGGTCGAACACTGAAGCTTTCTTT.